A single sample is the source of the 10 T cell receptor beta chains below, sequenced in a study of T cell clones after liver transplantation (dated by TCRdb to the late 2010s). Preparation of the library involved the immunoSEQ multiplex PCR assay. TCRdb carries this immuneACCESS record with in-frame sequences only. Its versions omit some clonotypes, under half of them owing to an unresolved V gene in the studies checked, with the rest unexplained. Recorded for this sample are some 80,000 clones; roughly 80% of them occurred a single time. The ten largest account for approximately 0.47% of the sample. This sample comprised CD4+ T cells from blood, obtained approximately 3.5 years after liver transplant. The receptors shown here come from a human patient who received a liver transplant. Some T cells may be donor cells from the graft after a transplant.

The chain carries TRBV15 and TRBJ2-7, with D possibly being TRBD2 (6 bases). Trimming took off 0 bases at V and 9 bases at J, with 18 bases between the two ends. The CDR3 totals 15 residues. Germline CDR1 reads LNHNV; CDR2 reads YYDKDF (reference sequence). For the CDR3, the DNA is TGTGCCACCAGCAGAGATCTCGGGTGGGAGGCAGGGCAGTACTTC. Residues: CATSRDLGWEAGQYF.

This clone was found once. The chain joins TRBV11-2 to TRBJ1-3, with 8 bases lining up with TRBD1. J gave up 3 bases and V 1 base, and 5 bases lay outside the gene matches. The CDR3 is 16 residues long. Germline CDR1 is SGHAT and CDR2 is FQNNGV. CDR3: CASSLAGGMGGNTIYF. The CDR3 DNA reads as TGTGCCAGCAGCTTAGCAGGGGGCATGGGTGGAAACACCATATATTTT.

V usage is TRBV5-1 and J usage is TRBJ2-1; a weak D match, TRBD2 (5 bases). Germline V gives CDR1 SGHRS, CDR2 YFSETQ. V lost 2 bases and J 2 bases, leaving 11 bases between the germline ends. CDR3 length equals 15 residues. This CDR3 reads CASSFQAAAYNEQFF. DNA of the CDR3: TGCGCCAGCAGCTTCCAAGCGGCGGCCTACAATGAGCAGTTCTTC.

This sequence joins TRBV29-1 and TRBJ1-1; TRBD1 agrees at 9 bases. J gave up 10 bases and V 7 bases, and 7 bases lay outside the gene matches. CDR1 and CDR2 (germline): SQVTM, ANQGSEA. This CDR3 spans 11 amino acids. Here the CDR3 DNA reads TGCAGCGCCGGGACAGGGAGATTAGCTTTCTTT. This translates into CSAGTGRLAFF.

CDR3 sequence: CASSLTGTTEAFF. Here the CDR3 DNA reads TGCGCCAGCAGCTTGACAGGTACCACTGAAGCTTTCTTT. The rearrangement links TRBV5-1 to TRBJ1-1; D may be TRBD1 (5 bases). V gave up 1 base and J gave up 4 bases, with 8 bases separating them. The CDR3 contains 13 residues. Per the germline V gene, CDR1 is SGHRS and CDR2 is YFSETQ.

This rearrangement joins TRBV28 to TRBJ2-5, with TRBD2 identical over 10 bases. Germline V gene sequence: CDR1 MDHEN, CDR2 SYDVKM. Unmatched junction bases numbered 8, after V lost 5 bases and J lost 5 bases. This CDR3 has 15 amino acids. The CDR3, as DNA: TGTGCCAGCAGTACTCAAACTAGCGGGATTGAGACCCAGTACTTC. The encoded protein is CASSTQTSGIETQYF.

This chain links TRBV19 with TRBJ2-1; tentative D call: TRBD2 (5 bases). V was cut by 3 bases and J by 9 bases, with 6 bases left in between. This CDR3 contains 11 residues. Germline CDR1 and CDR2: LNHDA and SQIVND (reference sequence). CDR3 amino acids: CASSMAGEQFF. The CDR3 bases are TGTGCCAGTAGTATGGCGGGTGAGCAGTTCTTC.

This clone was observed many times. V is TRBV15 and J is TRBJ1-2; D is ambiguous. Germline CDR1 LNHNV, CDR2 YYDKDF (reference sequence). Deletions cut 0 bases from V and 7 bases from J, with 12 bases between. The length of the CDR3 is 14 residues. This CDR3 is CATSRDLARGGYTF. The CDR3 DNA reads TGTGCCACCAGCAGAGATTTGGCACGGGGTGGCTACACCTTC.

DNA for the CDR3: TGTGCCAGCAGCCCAATTCCGACAGGGGCCTCCTACGAGCAGTACTTC. Translated: CASSPIPTGASYEQYF. The V call is TRBV28, the J call TRBJ2-7; 8 positions match TRBD1. The ends lost 6 bases at V and 0 bases at J; junction bases unmatched: 10. Germline CDR1 and CDR2: MDHEN and SYDVKM. The CDR3 contains 16 residues.

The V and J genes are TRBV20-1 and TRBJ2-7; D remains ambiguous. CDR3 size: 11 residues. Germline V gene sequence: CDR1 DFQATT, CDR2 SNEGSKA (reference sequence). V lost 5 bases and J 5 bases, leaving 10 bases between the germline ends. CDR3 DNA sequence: TGCAGTGCTTACCCTAGAAACGAGCAGTACTTC. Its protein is CSAYPRNEQYF.